Described below is a single TCR beta chain sequence and its context. A much larger clone lies a single base off, so this may be a read error. A second 7 to 11 cycle PCR used barcoded and J-beta primers. The authors tagged each cDNA molecule using a template-switch adaptor with 12 random nucleotides. Using its own MiXCR run on the 5' RACE reads, TCRdb lists one record per CDR3 protein. This table has hundreds of thousands of distinct CDR3 sequences, approximately 31% appearing once. Each sample used at least 6 million PBMCs. The record originates from a study of blood T cells in healthy people across ages. The CDR3 length is 13 residues. Germline lookup yields CDR1 MNHEY and CDR2 SVGAGI.

The source is a woman aged 80 or over in good health. The chain carries TRBV6-5 and TRBJ2-4; a possible D gene is TRBD2 (7 bases). The J call could be wrong; TRBJ2-7 is a better fit for the DNA end. Sequencing used blood. The CDR3 region is CANKKGGPYEQYF. The CDR3 DNA follows: TGTGCCAACAAGAAGGGGGGGCCCTACGAGCAGTACTTC.